This T cell receptor (beta chain) was found in a study of blood T cell repertoires in COVID-19. Looking at the study overall: Some COVID-19 samples were acute and others convalescent; all came from the United States, Italy and Spain. T cells, B-cell-depleted T cells, or PBMCs supplied cDNA or gDNA.

The V end lost 6 bases, the J end lost 5 bases, and 21 bases lay between the germline ends. CDR3 length: 16 amino acids. Germline V gives CDR1 MDHEN, CDR2 SYDVKM. Study processing details: Reference gene primers were amplified, and this amplification served to estimate nucleated cell counts. Method: immunoSEQ multiplex PCR; TCRdb's copy keeps in-frame clones and lacks some. The V and J calls and the clone size are those of that table, but D and trimming were determined from the DNA. The sample lists 250,000 to 300,000 clones, around 80% occurring once. Sequencing was done on a sample of PBMCs or T cells enriched from blood (not recorded which). The chain is built from TRBV28 and TRBJ2-3; the D gene is possibly TRBD2 (6 bases). This sequence originates from a man aged 30 to 45 with acute COVID-19. This CDR3 is CASRTRGTLRLDTQYF. The CDR3 coding sequence is TGTGCCAGCAGGACCCGGGGGACTCTTCGATTAGATACGCAGTATTTT.